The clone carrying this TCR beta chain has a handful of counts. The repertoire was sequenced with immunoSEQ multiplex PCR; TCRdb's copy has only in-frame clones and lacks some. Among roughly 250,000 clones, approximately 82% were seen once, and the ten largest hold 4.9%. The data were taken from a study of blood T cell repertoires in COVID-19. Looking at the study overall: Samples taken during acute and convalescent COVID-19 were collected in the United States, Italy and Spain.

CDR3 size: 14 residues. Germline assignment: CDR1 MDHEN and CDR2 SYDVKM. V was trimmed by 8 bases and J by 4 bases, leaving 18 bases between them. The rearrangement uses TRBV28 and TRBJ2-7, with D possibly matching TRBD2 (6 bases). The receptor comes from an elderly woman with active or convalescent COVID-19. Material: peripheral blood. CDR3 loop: CASCHGGGLYEQYF. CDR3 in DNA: TGTGCCAGCTGCCACGGGGGTGGTTTGTACGAGCAGTACTTC.